This entry describes one TCR beta chain. Its antigen remains unidentified. Base qualities are not recorded, but no much larger clone differs from it by a single base. The data derive from a study of technical replicates of blood from a handful of donors (TCRdb year 2017). Library preparation employed the immunoSEQ multiplex PCR assay. TCRdb mirrors the immuneACCESS table, restricted to in-frame sequences. Some clones are absent from its copies; in checked studies, under half trace to an unresolved V gene, and the reason for the others is unknown. The sample has 50,000 to 55,000 clones on record, 86% of them singletons. Approximately 5.4% of the sample is in the top ten clones. V ends up 3 bases short and J 2 bases short, with an unmatched junction base count of 10. From the germline V gene, CDR1 is LGHNA and CDR2 is YSLEER. Reading from cysteine to phenylalanine, the CDR3 counts 17 amino acids. The only DNA kept is the CDR3, 51 bases in frame from the first base.

The specimen sequenced was PBMCs. The V gene is TRBV4-3 and the J gene is TRBJ2-1; 7 central nucleotides agree with TRBD2. This clonotype originated in a human donor in good health. Some clones in this sample may be carry-over from other donors' samples. The sequence in DNA is TGCGCCAGCAGCCAGGGGGGGGTACACCCGGCCTACAATGAGCAGTTCTTC. Translation gives CASSQGGVHPAYNEQFF.